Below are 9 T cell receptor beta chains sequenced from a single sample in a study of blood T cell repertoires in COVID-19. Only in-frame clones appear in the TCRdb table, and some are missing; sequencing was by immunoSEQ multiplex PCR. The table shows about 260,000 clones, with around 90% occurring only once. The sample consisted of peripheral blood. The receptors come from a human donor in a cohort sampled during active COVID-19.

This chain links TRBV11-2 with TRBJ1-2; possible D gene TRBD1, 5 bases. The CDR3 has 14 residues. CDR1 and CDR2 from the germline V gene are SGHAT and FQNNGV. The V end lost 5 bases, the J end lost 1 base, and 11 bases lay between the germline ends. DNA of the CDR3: TGTGCCAGCAGCCCAGGGCCCCATAACTATGGCTACACCTTC. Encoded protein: CASSPGPHNYGYTF.

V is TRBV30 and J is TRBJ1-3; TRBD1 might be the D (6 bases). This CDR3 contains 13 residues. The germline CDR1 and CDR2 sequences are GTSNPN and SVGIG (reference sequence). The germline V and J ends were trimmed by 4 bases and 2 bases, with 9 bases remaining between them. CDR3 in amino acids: CAWIGGPGNTIYF. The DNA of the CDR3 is TGTGCCTGGATAGGGGGTCCTGGAAACACCATATATTTT.

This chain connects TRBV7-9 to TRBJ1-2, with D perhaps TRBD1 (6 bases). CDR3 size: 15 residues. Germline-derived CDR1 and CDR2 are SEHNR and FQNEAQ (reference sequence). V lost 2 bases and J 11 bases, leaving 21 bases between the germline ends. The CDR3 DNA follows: TGTGCCAGCAGCTTAAGGGTCGTGGGGGCGAGTCGTTACACCTTC. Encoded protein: CASSLRVVGASRYTF.

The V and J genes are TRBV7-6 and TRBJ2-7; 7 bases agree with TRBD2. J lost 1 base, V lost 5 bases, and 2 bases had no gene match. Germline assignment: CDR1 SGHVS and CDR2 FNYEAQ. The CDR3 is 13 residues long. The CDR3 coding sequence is TGTGCCAGCAGCATGGGACTATCCTACGAGCAGTACTTC. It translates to CASSMGLSYEQYF.

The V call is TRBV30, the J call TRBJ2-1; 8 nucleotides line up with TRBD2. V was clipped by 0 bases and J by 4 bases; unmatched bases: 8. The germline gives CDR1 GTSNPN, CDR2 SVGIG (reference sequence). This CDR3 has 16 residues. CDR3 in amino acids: CAWSVPGLALYNEQFF. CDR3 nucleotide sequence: TGTGCCTGGAGTGTCCCCGGACTAGCCCTTTACAATGAGCAGTTCTTC.

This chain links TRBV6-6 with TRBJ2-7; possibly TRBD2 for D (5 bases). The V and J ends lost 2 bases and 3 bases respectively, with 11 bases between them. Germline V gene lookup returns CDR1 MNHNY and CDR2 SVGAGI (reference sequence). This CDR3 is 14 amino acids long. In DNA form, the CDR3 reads TGTGCCAGCAGTTACACCACCACTAGCTACGAGCAGTACTTC. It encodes CASSYTTTSYEQYF.

CDR3 nucleotides: TGTGCCACCTTTTTCGGCAGGGGGTCTTACGAGCAGTACTTC. This codes for CATFFGRGSYEQYF. The genes are TRBV24-1 and TRBJ2-7; 7 bases fit TRBD1. V trimming: 9 bases; J trimming: 4 bases; junction bases outside the gene matches: 11. This CDR3 spans 14 amino acids. Per germline, CDR1 KGHDR and CDR2 SFDVKD.

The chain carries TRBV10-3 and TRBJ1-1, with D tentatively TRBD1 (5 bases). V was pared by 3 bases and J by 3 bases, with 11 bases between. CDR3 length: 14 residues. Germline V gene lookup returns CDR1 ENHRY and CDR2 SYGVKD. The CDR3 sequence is CAISDGGSDTEAFF. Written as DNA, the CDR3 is TGTGCCATCAGTGATGGGGGGTCGGACACTGAAGCTTTCTTT.

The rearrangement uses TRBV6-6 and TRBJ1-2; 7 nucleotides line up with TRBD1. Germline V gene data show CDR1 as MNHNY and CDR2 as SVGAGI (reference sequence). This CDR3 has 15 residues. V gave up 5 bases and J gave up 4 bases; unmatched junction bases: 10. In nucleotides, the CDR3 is TGTGCCAGCAGTCTTACAACAGGGGCATCCTATGGCTACACCTTC. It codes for CASSLTTGASYGYTF.